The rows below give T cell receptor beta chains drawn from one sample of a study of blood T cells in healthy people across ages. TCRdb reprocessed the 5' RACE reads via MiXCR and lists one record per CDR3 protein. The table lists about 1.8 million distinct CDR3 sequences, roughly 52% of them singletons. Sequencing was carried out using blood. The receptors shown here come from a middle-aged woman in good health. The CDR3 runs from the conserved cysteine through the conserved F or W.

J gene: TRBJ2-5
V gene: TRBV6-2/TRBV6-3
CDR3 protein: CASSRISGGWQETQYF

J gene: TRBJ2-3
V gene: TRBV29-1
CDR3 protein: CSVASRTDTQYF

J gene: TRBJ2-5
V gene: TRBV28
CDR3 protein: CASSVGVGETQYF

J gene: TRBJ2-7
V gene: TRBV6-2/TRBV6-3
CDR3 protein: CASRRLVSEQYF

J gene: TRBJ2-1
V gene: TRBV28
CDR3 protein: CASSLFSRVGGAEQFF

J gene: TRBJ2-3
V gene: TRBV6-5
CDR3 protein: CASSLIRGGETDTQYF

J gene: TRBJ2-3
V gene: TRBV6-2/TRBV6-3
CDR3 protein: CASRRTSGSRTDTQYF

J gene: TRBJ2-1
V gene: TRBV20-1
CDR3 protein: CSAREGSGGLTQFF

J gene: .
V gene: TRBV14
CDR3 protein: CASSQHPGSHEQYF

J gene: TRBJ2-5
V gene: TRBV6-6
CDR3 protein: CASSSQDRGEGETQYF

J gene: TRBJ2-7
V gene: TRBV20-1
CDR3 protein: CSARVRGRVPEVYEQYF

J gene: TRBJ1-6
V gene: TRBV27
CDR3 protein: CASRKGQSSSPLHF

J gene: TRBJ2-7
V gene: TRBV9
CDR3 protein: CASSPEGHALYEQYF

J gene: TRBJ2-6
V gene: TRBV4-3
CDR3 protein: CASSQVSGGSGANVLTF

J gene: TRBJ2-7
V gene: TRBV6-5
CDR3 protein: CASSYGGQGHEQYF

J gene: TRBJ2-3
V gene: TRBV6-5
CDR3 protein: CASTSTGEDTQYF

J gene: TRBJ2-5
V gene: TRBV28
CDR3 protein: CASSLEEEGLAGGAIETQYF

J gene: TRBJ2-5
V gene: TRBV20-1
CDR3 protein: CSARFVAKETQYF

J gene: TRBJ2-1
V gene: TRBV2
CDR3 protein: CASRAAVSYNEQFF

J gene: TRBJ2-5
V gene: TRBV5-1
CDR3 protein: CASRKQGLERETQYF

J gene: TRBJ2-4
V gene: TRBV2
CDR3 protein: CASGQGDIQYF

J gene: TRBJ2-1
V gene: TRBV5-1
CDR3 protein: CASSFSGQTEQFF

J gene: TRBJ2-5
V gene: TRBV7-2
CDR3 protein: CASSLSTGRGQETQYF

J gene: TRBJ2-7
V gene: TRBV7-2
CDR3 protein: CASSDGTSGGAYEQYF

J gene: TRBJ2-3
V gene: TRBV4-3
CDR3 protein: CASSHTGLVTDTQYF

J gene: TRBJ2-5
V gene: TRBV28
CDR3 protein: CASTLEVQGLGETQYF

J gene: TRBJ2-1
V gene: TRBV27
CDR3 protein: CASTGVYNEQFF

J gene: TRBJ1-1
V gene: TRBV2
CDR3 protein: CASRGQGTSVEAFF

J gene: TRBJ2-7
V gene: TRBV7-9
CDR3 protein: CASSPRTGASYEQYF

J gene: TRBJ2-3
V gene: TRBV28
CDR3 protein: CASRELGLGKDTQYF

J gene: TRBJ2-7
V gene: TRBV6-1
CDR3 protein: CASSEASHEGPTNSYERYF

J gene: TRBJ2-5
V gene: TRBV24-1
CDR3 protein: CATSDLRQGPETQYF

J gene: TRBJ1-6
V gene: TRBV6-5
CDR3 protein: CASSFQSSSYNSPLHF

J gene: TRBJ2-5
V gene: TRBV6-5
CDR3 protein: CASSEEQETQYF